This TCR beta chain came from a study of T cells after yellow fever vaccination. Study as a whole: Preparation used SMART-Seq v4 Ultra Low Input for the low-cell-number fractions.

TCRdb re-derived calls from the 5' RACE reads in MiXCR, one entry per CDR3 protein. The profile shows 120,000 or so distinct CDR3 sequences, 13% to 15% of them singletons. This CDR3 has 13 amino acids. V was shortened by 8 bases and J by 6 bases, with 14 bases between the two germline ends. Germline values: CDR1 MNHNY, CDR2 SVGAGI (reference sequence). This clonotype was picked up a small number of times. The chain carries TRBV6-6 and TRBJ1-5; D may be TRBD1 (5 bases). The sequenced sample was CD8+ T cells sorted from PBMCs, obtained 5 days after the yellow fever booster vaccination. This receptor was obtained from a man aged 18 to 30 who received the YFV17D yellow fever vaccine. The CDR3 here is CASLQGGAQPQHF. CDR3 nucleotides: TGTGCCAGCCTCCAGGGTGGGGCTCAGCCCCAGCATTTT.